A selection of T cell receptor beta chains follows, all from one sample in a study of preoperative IRX-2 immunotherapy in early breast cancer. The repertoire was sequenced with immunoSEQ multiplex PCR; TCRdb's copy has only in-frame clones and lacks some. The sample lists around 95,000 clones, 86% occurring once. Here the sequenced sample was tumor tissue, taken after IRX-2 immunotherapy. All receptors come from a human donor with breast cancer. CDR3s include the opening cysteine and the closing phenylalanine or tryptophan. D genes are given only for firm matches. Size values are once, few and many counts, or a class for expanded clones, and some rows have none.

cdr3_nt,cdr3_aa,clone_size,d_call,v_call,j_call
TGTGCCAGCAGCTTAGGACACTTCTCTGGGGCCAACGTCCTGACTTTC,CASSLGHFSGANVLTF,NA,NA,TRBV11-3,TRBJ2-6
TGTGCCAGCAGTAAATTGATCAGGGATTGGAATGGCTACACCTTC,CASSKLIRDWNGYTF,NA,NA,TRBV6-7,TRBJ1-2
TGTGCCAGTAATGACAGGTTCTCTGGGGCCAACGTCCTGACTTTC,CASNDRFSGANVLTF,once,NA,TRBV19,TRBJ2-6
TGTGCCAGCAGCTGGCGAGGAGAGGATACGCAGTATTTT,CASSWRGEDTQYF,NA,NA,TRBV7-2,TRBJ2-3
TGTGCCAGCAGTTCCGGCGGACAGGGGTATGGCTACACCTTC,CASSSGGQGYGYTF,NA,TRBD1,TRBV28,TRBJ1-2
TGCGCCAGCAGCCAATTCAGGACTGGAGAAGAGACCCAGTACTTC,CASSQFRTGEETQYF,NA,NA,TRBV1,TRBJ2-5
TGTGCCAGCAGGGCTCTGGGGGCCACAGATACGCAGTATTTT,CASRALGATDTQYF,NA,NA,TRBV22-1,TRBJ2-3
TGTGCCAGCAGCCTAGGTCCAACTAGAGCGGACAATGAGCAGTTCTTC,CASSLGPTRADNEQFF,few,NA,TRBV11-3,TRBJ2-1
TGTGCCAGCTCACCGGCCGAAGTCACTGAGCAGTACTTC,CASSPAEVTEQYF,NA,NA,TRBV18,TRBJ2-7
TGCGCCAGCAGCCCCCGCCAGGTTGGGGGGGCCACTGAAGCTTTCTTT,CASSPRQVGGATEAFF,NA,NA,TRBV5-1,TRBJ1-1
TGTGCCAGCAGCTTAACGGGTGGGGCCAACGTCCTGACTTTC,CASSLTGGANVLTF,NA,NA,TRBV11-1,TRBJ2-6
TGCGCCAGCAGCCAAGTCGCAAATGGACAGTCAAACACCATATATTTT,CASSQVANGQSNTIYF,once,NA,TRBV4-1,TRBJ1-3
TGTGCCTGGAACCAGGGGTTGAATAATTCACCCCTCCACTTT,CAWNQGLNNSPLHF,NA,NA,TRBV30,TRBJ1-6
TGTGCCAGTAGTCTTCCCCGGGGGGGTCCATCTGGGGATGGCTACACCTTC,CASSLPRGGPSGDGYTF,NA,NA,TRBV19,TRBJ1-2
TGCGCCAGCAGCCTGGGGGCAGCTGGGGCCAACGTCCTGACTTTC,CASSLGAAGANVLTF,few,NA,TRBV5-1,TRBJ2-6
TGTGCCACCGGGGGACAGTCCGGTGAGCAGTTCTTC,CATGGQSGEQFF,NA,NA,TRBV22-1,TRBJ2-1
TGCGCCAGCAGCTTGCTCCAGGGTGGAGAGACCCAGTACTTC,CASSLLQGGETQYF,NA,NA,TRBV5-1,TRBJ2-5
TGTGCCTGGAACCAATGGAGAGATCAGCCCCAGCATTTT,CAWNQWRDQPQHF,NA,NA,TRBV30,TRBJ1-5
TGTGCCAGCTCACCCATGGAAGGGGTTGGAAACACCATATATTTT,CASSPMEGVGNTIYF,few,NA,TRBV18,TRBJ1-3
TGTGCCAGCCTTGGCGGGAAAGCCAATCAGCCCCAGCATTTT,CASLGGKANQPQHF,NA,NA,TRBV19,TRBJ1-5
TGTGCCAGCAGCCGCAGCACCAGCGAAAATGAAAAACTGTTTTTT,CASSRSTSENEKLFF,NA,NA,TRBV7-1,TRBJ1-4
TGTGCCAGCAGGGGACAGGGGGCGGGTAAAAGCGGCGAGCAGTACTTC,CASRGQGAGKSGEQYF,once,TRBD1,TRBV6-4,TRBJ2-7
TGTGCCAGTAGCCAGGGACAGGGGGCGGTCAATCAGCCCCAGCATTTT,CASSQGQGAVNQPQHF,once,TRBD1,TRBV19,TRBJ1-5
TGTGCCAGTAGTATCTACAGCAGAGAGTCCTATGGCTACACCTTC,CASSIYSRESYGYTF,NA,NA,TRBV19,TRBJ1-2
TGTGCCAGTAGTGCCCAACAGGGGCGAGGTGAAAAACTGTTTTTT,CASSAQQGRGEKLFF,few,TRBD1,TRBV19,TRBJ1-4
TGTGCCAGTAGTATAAGGCAGGGCGATGGCTACACCTTC,CASSIRQGDGYTF,NA,NA,TRBV19,TRBJ1-2
TGTGCCAGCTCACCACTAACACGCGACACTGAAGCTTTCTTT,CASSPLTRDTEAFF,NA,NA,TRBV18,TRBJ1-1
TGTGCCAGTAGTCACGGTACGGTAGGGGACAATGAGCAGTTCTTC,CASSHGTVGDNEQFF,NA,NA,TRBV19,TRBJ2-1
TGTGCAAGTCACCGAGGACTAGCGGGGGGGCGAGATACGCAGTATTTT,CASHRGLAGGRDTQYF,NA,NA,TRBV12-2,TRBJ2-3
TGTGCCAGCTCACCACCTGAGGTTGCAACTAATGAAAAACTGTTTTTT,CASSPPEVATNEKLFF,NA,NA,TRBV18,TRBJ1-4
TGCGCCAGCAGTGAGGAGGGGCCCCCAGACAGGTTCTTC,CASSEEGPPDRFF,NA,NA,TRBV10-1,TRBJ2-1
TGCGCCAGCAGCTTGGCCGGCGGGGGTAGCTCCTACGAGCAGTACTTC,CASSLAGGGSSYEQYF,NA,TRBD2,TRBV5-1,TRBJ2-7
TGCAGCGGATCCTCAGGCTCTAGCACAGATACGCAGTATTTT,CSGSSGSSTDTQYF,NA,NA,TRBV29-1,TRBJ2-3
TGTGCCAGCTCACCCCTCGGTGGGGTCGCCACCGGGGAGCTGTTTTTT,CASSPLGGVATGELFF,NA,NA,TRBV18,TRBJ2-2
TGTGCCTGGAGTAGGTCTCGAGGTCGGGCAGGGGATTCACCCCTCCACTTT,CAWSRSRGRAGDSPLHF,NA,NA,TRBV30,TRBJ1-6
TGTGCCAGCTCACCACCGTTAGGGGATTACAATGAGCAGTTCTTC,CASSPPLGDYNEQFF,NA,NA,TRBV18,TRBJ2-1
TGTGCCAGCAGTTTTGGGGGGGACAGCAATCAGCCCCAGCATTTT,CASSFGGDSNQPQHF,NA,NA,TRBV12-1,TRBJ1-5
TGTGCCAGCAGCTACTTTAGCGGGAGGAGCCGCGAGACCCAGTACTTC,CASSYFSGRSRETQYF,NA,TRBD2,TRBV7-6,TRBJ2-5
TGCGCCAGCAGCGTGAGTAGCGGGCCCTACGAGCAGTACTTC,CASSVSSGPYEQYF,NA,TRBD2,TRBV5-1,TRBJ2-7
TGCGCCAGCAGCGAGGGACTAGCGGGAGGGATCCCCTACGAGCAGTACTTC,CASSEGLAGGIPYEQYF,NA,TRBD2,TRBV5-1,TRBJ2-7
TGCGCCAGCAGTCAGGTTAATAATCAGCCCCAGCATTTT,CASSQVNNQPQHF,NA,NA,TRBV10-2,TRBJ1-5
TGCGCCAGCAGCTTGGTGGCGGGAGGGCTTTACGAGCAGTACTTC,CASSLVAGGLYEQYF,once,TRBD2,TRBV5-1,TRBJ2-7
TGTGCCTGGAGTTTTGGCGGGTCCGAAGCTTTCTTT,CAWSFGGSEAFF,NA,NA,TRBV30,TRBJ1-1
TGTGCCAGCAGTTACAATGCGGGCGGGGATGGCTACACCTTC,CASSYNAGGDGYTF,NA,NA,TRBV6-8,TRBJ1-2
TGTGCCAGCAGCTTAGTAGGGTTTGGCTATGGCTACACCTTC,CASSLVGFGYGYTF,NA,NA,TRBV11-3,TRBJ1-2
TGTGCCAGTAGTGAAATACAGGGTGAAGCTTTCTTT,CASSEIQGEAFF,NA,NA,TRBV19,TRBJ1-1
TGTGCCAGCAGTTACTCCGGTCGCCCCGAGCAGTACTTC,CASSYSGRPEQYF,NA,NA,TRBV6-8,TRBJ2-7
TGTGCCTGGGTTCTGGGATACAACACTGAAGCTTTCTTT,CAWVLGYNTEAFF,NA,NA,TRBV30,TRBJ1-1
TGCAGCGCAGAAAGGGGCGCGTCCGGCTACACCTTC,CSAERGASGYTF,NA,NA,TRBV29-1,TRBJ1-2
TGTGCCAGTAGTAAGTACGGTGAGCAGTTCTTC,CASSKYGEQFF,NA,NA,TRBV19,TRBJ2-1
TGCAGCGTTCCGGGAGGAGGGTATGGCTATGGCTACACCTTC,CSVPGGGYGYGYTF,NA,NA,TRBV29-1,TRBJ1-2
TGTGCCAGCTCACTTACCGGGACAGGAGATTCACCCCTCCACTTT,CASSLTGTGDSPLHF,NA,TRBD1,TRBV18,TRBJ1-6
TGTGCCAGCAGCCTCCAACGGGACGCCTACTCTGGAAACACCATATATTTT,CASSLQRDAYSGNTIYF,NA,NA,TRBV7-7,TRBJ1-3
TGTGCCAGCAGCCCCGTGGGGAGGGGGGATTTGAACACTGAAGCTTTCTTT,CASSPVGRGDLNTEAFF,NA,NA,TRBV7-1,TRBJ1-1
TGCGCCAGCAGCCAGGACAGTCCTAATCAGCCCCAGCATTTT,CASSQDSPNQPQHF,once,NA,TRBV5-1,TRBJ1-5